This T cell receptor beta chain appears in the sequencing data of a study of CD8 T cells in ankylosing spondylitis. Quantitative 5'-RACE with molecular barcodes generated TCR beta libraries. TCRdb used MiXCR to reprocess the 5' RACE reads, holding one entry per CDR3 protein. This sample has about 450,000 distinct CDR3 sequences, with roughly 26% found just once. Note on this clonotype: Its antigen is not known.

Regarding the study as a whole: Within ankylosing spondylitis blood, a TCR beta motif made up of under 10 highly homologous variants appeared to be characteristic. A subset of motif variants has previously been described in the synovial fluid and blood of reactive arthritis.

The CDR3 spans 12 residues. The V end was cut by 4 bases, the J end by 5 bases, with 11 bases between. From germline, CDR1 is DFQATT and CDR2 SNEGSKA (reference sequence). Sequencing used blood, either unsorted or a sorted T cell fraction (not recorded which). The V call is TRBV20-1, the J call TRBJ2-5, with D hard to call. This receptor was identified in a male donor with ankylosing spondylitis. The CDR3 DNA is TGCAGTGCTAACGACGGTTGGGAGACCCAGTACTTC. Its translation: CSANDGWETQYF.